This T cell receptor (beta chain) was recorded in a study of blood T cell repertoires in COVID-19. Seattle patients were enrolled during active infection and followed longitudinally. Authors' analysis steps: Nucleated cell number was recorded as an estimate derived from reference gene primer amplification. Repertoires were generated with immunoSEQ multiplex PCR, while TCRdb's copy carries only in-frame clones and drops some. The DNA gave D and trimming, while V, J and clone size come from that table. The data show about 230,000 clones, approximately 90% seen once. Germline trimming cut 5 bases from V and 1 base from J; bases unmatched to any gene: 2. This CDR3 is built from 14 residues. The germline gives CDR1 MNHNY, CDR2 SVGAGI (reference sequence).

Material: peripheral blood. The V and J genes are TRBV6-6 and TRBJ1-5; TRBD1 matches at 7 bases. The sequence derives from a man in his fifties or sixties with COVID-19, enrolled during active disease. The CDR3 DNA follows: TGTGCCAGCAGTATGGGACAGAGCAATCAGCCCCAGCATTTT. It translates to CASSMGQSNQPQHF.